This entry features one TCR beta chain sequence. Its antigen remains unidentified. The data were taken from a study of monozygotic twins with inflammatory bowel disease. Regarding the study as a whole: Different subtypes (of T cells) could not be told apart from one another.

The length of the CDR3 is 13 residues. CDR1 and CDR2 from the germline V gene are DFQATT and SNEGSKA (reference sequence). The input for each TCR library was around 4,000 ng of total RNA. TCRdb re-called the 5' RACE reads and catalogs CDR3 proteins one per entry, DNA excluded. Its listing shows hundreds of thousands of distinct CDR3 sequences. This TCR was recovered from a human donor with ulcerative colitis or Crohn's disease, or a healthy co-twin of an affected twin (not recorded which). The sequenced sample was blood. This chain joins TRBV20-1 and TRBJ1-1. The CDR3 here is CSAPKLVNTEAFF.